This T cell receptor beta chain was sequenced during a study of cytomegalovirus exposure and HLA in healthy donors. The study ran its PCR with 60 Vbeta and 13 Jbeta primers. Profiled with immunoSEQ multiplex PCR; TCRdb holds only in-frame clones, not every one. The table shows over 200,000 clones, with roughly 75% occurring only once. This CDR3 has 15 residues. CDR1 SGHRS and CDR2 YFSETQ come from the germline V gene. The trim removed 3 bases at V and 3 bases at J, leaving 4 bases unmatched. This TCR derives from a woman younger than 45 in good health and CMV-seronegative. The chain recombines TRBV5-1 with TRBJ1-3; 9 bases align to TRBD1. The sample taken for sequencing was PBMCs. The CDR3: CASSSGQGGGNTIYF. The CDR3 nucleotides are TGCGCCAGCAGCTCGGGACAGGGTGGTGGAAACACCATATATTTT.